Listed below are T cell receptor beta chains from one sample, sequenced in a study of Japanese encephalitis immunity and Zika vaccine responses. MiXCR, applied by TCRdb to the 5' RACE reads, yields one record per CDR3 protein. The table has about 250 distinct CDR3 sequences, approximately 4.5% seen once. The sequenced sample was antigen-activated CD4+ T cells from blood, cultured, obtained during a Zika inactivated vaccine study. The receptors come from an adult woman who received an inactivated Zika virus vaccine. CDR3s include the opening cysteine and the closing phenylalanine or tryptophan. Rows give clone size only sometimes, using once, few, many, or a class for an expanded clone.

CASSRDWTGRNIQYF TRBV6-1 many TRBJ2-4
CASSQQGIDTQYF TRBV7-7 hyperexpanded TRBJ2-3
CASSLFGALQETQYF TRBV27 medium-sized TRBJ2-5
CASSQLGTEAFF TRBV4-2 hyperexpanded TRBJ1-1
CAISATGQNSPLHF TRBV10-3 medium-sized TRBJ1-6
CASTNTGELFF TRBV28 medium-sized TRBJ2-2
CASKDRNNEKLFF TRBV6-1 large TRBJ1-4
CSAHRGGQVSNQPQHF TRBV20-1 . TRBJ1-5
CAWSVLAASTDTQYF TRBV30 medium-sized TRBJ2-3
CASSHPGLGFTEAFF TRBV4-3 large TRBJ1-1